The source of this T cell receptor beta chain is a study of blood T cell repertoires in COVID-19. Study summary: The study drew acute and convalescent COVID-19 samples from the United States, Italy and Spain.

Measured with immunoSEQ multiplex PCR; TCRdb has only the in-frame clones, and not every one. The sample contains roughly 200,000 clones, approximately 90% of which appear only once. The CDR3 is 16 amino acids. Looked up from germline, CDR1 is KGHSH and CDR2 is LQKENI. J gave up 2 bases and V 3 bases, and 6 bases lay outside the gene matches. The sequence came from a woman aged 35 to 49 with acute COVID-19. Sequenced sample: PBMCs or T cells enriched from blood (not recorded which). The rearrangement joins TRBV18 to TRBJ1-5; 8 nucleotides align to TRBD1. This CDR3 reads CASSPQGARGNQPQHF. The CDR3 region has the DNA TGTGCCAGCTCACCCCAGGGGGCGCGGGGCAATCAGCCCCAGCATTTT.